The 6 T cell receptor beta chains below come from one sample, sequenced in a study of control samples from healthy donors and cancer patients. The data were produced by immunoSEQ multiplex PCR, yet TCRdb's version contains in-frame clones alone and is incomplete. The table includes about 84,000 clones, roughly 88% detected once. Material: PBMCs. These receptors were obtained from a man in his 60s with head and neck cancer.

In DNA, the CDR3 is TGTGCCAGCAGCGTCGCCGGGACTCTAGCCTACAATGAGCAGTTCTTC. Translation: CASSVAGTLAYNEQFF. V is TRBV9 and J is TRBJ2-1; tentative D call: TRBD2 (6 bases). Trimming removed 2 bases from V and 2 bases from J, with 14 bases in between. From germline, CDR1 is SGDLS and CDR2 YYNGEE. This CDR3 has 16 amino acids.

The rearrangement joins TRBV7-9 to TRBJ1-5; 11 bases line up with TRBD1. There are 15 residues in the CDR3. V lost 5 bases to trimming and J lost 7 bases; unmatched junction nucleotides: 7. Germline loops: CDR1 SEHNR, CDR2 FQNEAQ (reference sequence). The CDR3: CASSLGTGGVQPQHF. Written as DNA, the CDR3 is TGTGCCAGCAGCCTCGGGACAGGGGGTGTGCAGCCCCAGCATTTT.

J is TRBJ2-7 and V is TRBV5-1; D remains unclear. V lost 4 bases and J 0 bases, leaving 11 bases between the germline ends. Germline V CDR1 and CDR2: SGHRS, YFSETQ. The CDR3 runs 14 residues. This CDR3 is CASSPTSDSYEQYF. CDR3 nucleotides: TGCGCCAGCAGCCCCACCTCGGACTCCTACGAGCAGTACTTC.

The V and J genes are TRBV2 and TRBJ2-7, with D possibly matching TRBD1 (6 bases). This CDR3 has 12 amino acids. The germline V gene has CDR1 SNHLY and CDR2 FYNNEI. Between the trimmed V and J ends, which lost 5 bases and 13 bases, there was a span of 18 bases. The CDR3 reads CASSIPGDRRYF. The DNA for the CDR3 is TGTGCCAGCAGTATCCCAGGGGACCGCCGTTACTTC. Filled out from reference TRBV2 and TRBJ2-7, the complete variable domain reads EPEVTQTPSHQVTQMGQEVILRCVPISNHLYFYWYRQILGQKVEFLVSFYNNEISEKSEIFDDQFSVERPDGSNFTLKIRSTKLEDSAMYFCASSIPGDRRYFGPGTRLTVT.

The chain couples TRBV28 to TRBJ1-4, with D possibly TRBD1 on 5 matching bases. Germline-derived CDR1 and CDR2 are MDHEN and SYDVKM. V was shortened by 5 bases and J by 7 bases, with 17 bases between the two germline ends. The length of the CDR3 is 15 residues. The DNA of the CDR3 is TGTGCCAGCAGTCCAATAGGGACCAGGGCTGAAAAACTGTTTTTT. Encoded protein: CASSPIGTRAEKLFF.

The gene calls are TRBV7-9 and TRBJ1-2; tentative D call: TRBD1 (5 bases). The germline V and J ends were trimmed by 5 bases and 9 bases, with 16 bases remaining between them. CDR3 size: 13 residues. Looked up from germline, CDR1 is SEHNR and CDR2 is FQNEAQ (reference sequence). Written as DNA, the CDR3 is TGTGCCAGCAGCCTAGAAACAGGTCTTAGCTACACCTTC. This translates into CASSLETGLSYTF.